The 23 T cell receptor beta chains reported below all come from one sample, sequenced in a study of blood T cell repertoires in COVID-19. TCRdb's table, derived via immunoSEQ multiplex PCR, lists solely in-frame clones and lacks some. This sample yields over 600,000 clones, of which over 80% are seen a single time; under 0.3% belongs to the top ten. Sequencing was done on a sample of peripheral blood. Source of these receptors: a woman between 18 and 29 years old with acute or convalescent COVID-19.

This clone was detected only a few times. This chain links TRBV9 with TRBJ1-4; possible D gene TRBD1, 5 bases. The V and J ends lost 3 bases and 2 bases respectively, with 8 bases between them. Germline CDR1 SGDLS, CDR2 YYNGEE. This CDR3 contains 14 residues. The CDR3 coding sequence is TGTGCCAGCAGCGACCGGGGGACTAATGAAAAACTGTTTTTT. Its protein product is CASSDRGTNEKLFF.

This chain joins TRBV28 and TRBJ2-1; no definite D call. CDR3 length: 11 residues. The V gene lost 7 bases and the J gene lost 5 bases, with 6 bases spanning the gap. The germline CDR1 and CDR2 sequences are MDHEN and SYDVKM. Here the CDR3 DNA reads TGTGCCAGCACACTGAACAATGAGCAGTTCTTC. Protein product: CASTLNNEQFF. Full variable domain (rest looked up from reference TRBV28 and TRBJ2-1): DVKVTQSSRYLVKRTGEKVFLECVQDMDHENMFWYRQDPGLGLRLIYFSYDVKMKEKGDIPEGYSVSREKKERFSLILESASTNQTSMYLCASTLNNEQFFGPGTRLTVL.

V usage is TRBV5-5 and J usage is TRBJ2-2; D unclear. The length of the CDR3 is 14 residues. Trimming stripped 0 bases from V and 3 bases from J, with 6 bases between. Germline values: CDR1 SGHKS, CDR2 YYEKEE (reference sequence). CDR3 DNA: TGTGCCAGCAGCTTGGGACTTTACACCGGGGAGCTGTTTTTT. Translation gives CASSLGLYTGELFF.

J is TRBJ1-2 and V is TRBV27, with D possibly TRBD1 on 6 matching bases. The CDR3 covers 14 residues. Deletions cut 5 bases from V and 2 bases from J, with 12 bases between. Germline loops: CDR1 MNHEY, CDR2 SMNVEV (reference sequence). The CDR3 DNA sequence: TGTGCCAGCAGTCCCAGGACAGTCAACTATGGCTACACCTTC. Translating gives CASSPRTVNYGYTF.

The gene calls are TRBV27 and TRBJ1-1; TRBD1 is a possible D gene (6 bases). Trimming took off 2 bases at V and 5 bases at J, with 15 bases between the two ends. Germline V lookup: CDR1 MNHEY, CDR2 SMNVEV (reference sequence). The CDR3 is 15 residues long. DNA for the CDR3: TGTGCCAGCAGTTTACGGGCAGGGGTAGGTACTGAAGCTTTCTTT. Residues: CASSLRAGVGTEAFF.

The chain employs TRBV2 and TRBJ2-1; 9 bases are shared with TRBD2. Germline values: CDR1 SNHLY, CDR2 FYNNEI. This CDR3 has 18 amino acids. The V segment lost 5 bases and the J segment 2 bases; nucleotides outside the gene matches: 13. The CDR3: CASSLINPGLATYNEQFF. The CDR3 bases are TGTGCCAGCAGTCTAATTAACCCGGGACTAGCTACCTACAATGAGCAGTTCTTC.

The J gene is TRBJ1-2, the V gene TRBV6-4; 8 bases line up with TRBD1. Germline V gene lookup returns CDR1 MRHNA and CDR2 SNTAGT. There are 13 residues in the CDR3. Trimming took 0 bases from V and 14 from J; bases not matched to a gene: 8. CDR3 nucleotides: TGTGCCAGCAGTGACTCTGCAGGGGGCGTGTGGACCTTC. This translates into CASSDSAGGVWTF.

This sequence joins TRBV9 and TRBJ1-1, with a tentative D call TRBD1 (5 bases). V was shortened by 3 bases and J by 4 bases, with 16 bases between the two germline ends. This CDR3 has 15 amino acids. Germline CDR1 and CDR2: SGDLS and YYNGEE. As DNA, the CDR3 is TGTGCCAGCAGCGCCCCGCAGGGAGGAGGCACTGAAGCTTTCTTT. This encodes CASSAPQGGGTEAFF.

This sequence joins TRBV11-3 and TRBJ2-1; 8 positions match TRBD1. The CDR3 runs 14 residues. V lost 5 bases and J lost 8; bases outside the gene matches: 8. CDR1 and CDR2 from the germline V gene are SGHNT and YENEEA. CDR3 sequence (DNA): TGTGCCAGCAGCCACCGGGACAGGTACCATGAGCAGTTCTTC. Protein product: CASSHRDRYHEQFF. Together with reference TRBV11-3 and TRBJ2-1, the CDR3 gives the full variable domain: EAGVVQSPRYKIIEKKQPVAFWCNPISGHNTLYWYLQNLGQGPELLIRYENEEAVDDSQLPKDRFSAERLKGVDSTLKIQPAELGDSAVYLCASSHRDRYHEQFFGPGTRLTVL.

The rearrangement joins TRBV18 to TRBJ1-6; D not certain. The CDR3 is made up of 15 amino acids. V lost 3 bases, J lost 10 bases, and 16 bases lay in between. Germline V gives CDR1 KGHSH, CDR2 LQKENI. CDR3 sequence: CASSPPDGGSSPLHF. CDR3 DNA: TGTGCCAGCTCACCCCCCGATGGAGGGAGCTCACCCCTCCACTTT.

This sequence joins TRBV19 and TRBJ1-4; D call uncertain. In germline, CDR1 is LNHDA, CDR2 SQIVND (reference sequence). The V gene lost 0 bases and the J gene lost 12 bases, with 17 bases spanning the gap. The CDR3 totals 15 residues. CDR3 residues: CASSIDTATSGELFF. The CDR3 region has the DNA TGTGCCAGTAGTATAGATACCGCTACAAGCGGCGAACTGTTTTTT.

The chain recombines TRBV6-1 with TRBJ1-1; tentatively, D is TRBD1 (5 bases). Germline CDR1 MNHNS, CDR2 SASEGT. The CDR3 is 15 residues long. V was shortened by 3 bases and J by 3 bases, with 14 bases between the two germline ends. The CDR3 sequence: CASSETPGQYTEAFF. The CDR3, as DNA: TGTGCCAGCAGTGAGACCCCCGGACAATACACTGAAGCTTTCTTT.

The chain combines TRBV9 with TRBJ1-1; tentatively, D is TRBD1 (5 bases). CDR3 size: 13 residues. From germline, CDR1 is SGDLS and CDR2 YYNGEE. The V end was cut by 3 bases, the J end by 7 bases, with 13 bases between. The CDR3 DNA reads TGTGCCAGCAGCGCCCTCAGGGCAGATGAAGCTTTCTTT. The encoded protein is CASSALRADEAFF.

The V gene is TRBV4-1, the J gene TRBJ2-5; TRBD1 matches at 9 bases. V shed 0 bases, J shed 0 bases, and the junction held 8 bases outside the gene matches. Germline lookup yields CDR1 MGHRA and CDR2 YSYEKL. The CDR3 sequence is 18 residues long. This chain's CDR3 is CASSQEGVGTGYQETQYF. The CDR3 DNA reads as TGCGCCAGCAGCCAAGAGGGGGTAGGGACAGGGTACCAAGAGACCCAGTACTTC.

The chain uses TRBV29-1 and TRBJ1-4; D unresolved. This CDR3 contains 13 residues. The ends were cut back, 0 bases at V and 7 bases at J, with 9 bases in the middle. In germline, CDR1 is SQVTM, CDR2 ANQGSEA. CDR3 protein: CSVEDDAGEKLFF. The CDR3 bases are TGCAGCGTTGAAGATGACGCGGGTGAAAAACTGTTTTTT.

This clone was seen only once. CDR3 sequence reads: CASSGRLAGGDNEQFF. The CDR3, as DNA: TGTGCCAGCAGCGGCAGACTAGCGGGGGGGGATAATGAGCAGTTCTTC. This chain joins TRBV9 and TRBJ2-1, with 14 positions matching TRBD2. Germline CDR1 reads SGDLS; CDR2 reads YYNGEE. CDR3 length: 16 amino acids. The J segment lost 7 bases and the V segment lost 3 bases, leaving 6 bases of the junction unmatched.

The chain employs TRBV15 and TRBJ1-4; 7 bases match TRBD1. This CDR3 spans 14 amino acids. The junction had 10 bases not matched to a gene; V was cut back by 7 bases and J by 8 bases. CDR1 LNHNV and CDR2 YYDKDF come from the germline V gene (reference sequence). The CDR3 DNA sequence: TGTGCCACCATCCCAATCCTGACAGGGGAAAAACTGTTTTTT. Amino acid sequence: CATIPILTGEKLFF.

CDR3 loop: CAWSPHTGYPRYF. For the CDR3, the DNA is TGTGCCTGGAGTCCACATACAGGGTATCCCCGGTATTTT. This chain uses TRBV30 with TRBJ2-3, with TRBD1 as a possible D gene (6 bases). Germline CDR1 and CDR2: GTSNPN and SVGIG (reference sequence). The CDR3 loop spans 13 amino acids. The V and J ends lost 2 bases and 14 bases respectively, with 20 bases between them.

The rearrangement joins TRBV4-1 to TRBJ2-1; weak D call: TRBD1 (5 bases). The CDR3 has 12 amino acids. V lost 2 bases, J lost 9 bases, and 8 bases lay in between. Per germline, CDR1 MGHRA and CDR2 YSYEKL. The CDR3 loop is CASSQSRGEQFF. For the CDR3, the DNA is TGCGCCAGCAGCCAATCAAGGGGTGAGCAGTTCTTC.

V gene TRBV5-4 combines with J gene TRBJ1-2; D remains unclear. The length of the CDR3 is 13 residues. V lost 2 bases to trimming and J lost 4 bases, with 9 bases between them. Germline CDR1 SGHNT, CDR2 YYREEE (reference sequence). CDR3 region: CASSFGGSYGYTF. The CDR3 region has the DNA TGTGCCAGCAGCTTCGGAGGTTCCTATGGCTACACCTTC.

The V and J genes are TRBV5-6 and TRBJ2-7; D is undetermined. This CDR3 has 15 amino acids. Germline V CDR1 and CDR2: SGHDT, YYEEEE. Trimming removed 2 bases at V and 2 bases at J, with 14 bases between. Written as DNA, the CDR3 is TGTGCCAGCAGCTTAGGAAGTAGCTATACCTACGAGCAGTACTTC. Translation gives CASSLGSSYTYEQYF.

This chain links TRBV19 with TRBJ1-1; 8 positions match TRBD1. Trimming removed 6 bases from V and 10 bases from J; junction bases left unmatched: 7. The CDR3 is 12 residues long. CDR1 is LNHDA and CDR2 is SQIVND in the germline V gene (reference sequence). CDR3 sequence (DNA): TGTGCCAGTAGCCCCCCACAGGGGGGAGCTTTCTTT. This sequence encodes CASSPPQGGAFF. The complete variable domain, with remaining parts taken from reference TRBV19 and TRBJ1-1, reads DGGITQSPKYLFRKEGQNVTLSCEQNLNHDAMYWYRQDPGQGLRLIYYSQIVNDFQKGDIAEGYSVSREKKESFPLTVTSAQKNPTAFYLCASSPPQGGAFFGQGTRLTVV.

The genes are TRBV9 and TRBJ1-2, with D tentatively TRBD1 (6 bases). Trimming took 3 bases from V and 6 from J, leaving 15 bases between them. Germline loops: CDR1 SGDLS, CDR2 YYNGEE. CDR3 length: 14 residues. The chain's CDR3 is CASSAKQGRDGYTF. DNA for the CDR3: TGTGCCAGCAGCGCTAAACAGGGTCGGGATGGCTACACCTTC.